This passage covers 11 T cell receptor beta chains from one sample sequenced in a study of cytomegalovirus exposure and HLA in healthy donors. PCR was performed using 60 Vbeta and 13 Jbeta primers. Method: immunoSEQ multiplex PCR; TCRdb's copy keeps in-frame clones and lacks some. The sample holds about 94,000 clones, roughly four fifths seen once. Material: PBMCs. The receptors derive from a human donor in good health.

This clone was counted a few times. The V call is TRBV10-3, the J call TRBJ1-4, with a tentative D call TRBD1 (5 bases). The CDR3 length is 12 residues. The germline CDR1 and CDR2 sequences are ENHRY and SYGVKD. With 10 bases removed from V and 6 bases from J, the gap between germline ends came to 12 bases. CDR3 bases: TGTGCCACCTCCGCGGGGGATGAAAAACTGTTTTTT. Encoded protein: CATSAGDEKLFF.

This chain joins TRBV5-1 and TRBJ2-7; TRBD2 agrees at 8 bases. Trimming removed 0 bases from V and 3 bases from J; junction bases left unmatched: 11. The CDR3 runs 17 residues. Germline V gene data show CDR1 as SGHRS and CDR2 as YFSETQ. CDR3 nucleotide sequence: TGCGCCAGCAGCTTGGTTTCGGGGGGGAGTCCTCTCTACGAGCAGTACTTC. It encodes CASSLVSGGSPLYEQYF.

This sequence joins TRBV28 and TRBJ2-7; tentative D call: TRBD2 (6 bases). CDR1 and CDR2 (germline): MDHEN, SYDVKM. Trimming shortened V by 6 bases and J by 0 bases, and 18 bases separated the two germline ends. This CDR3 is 16 amino acids long. The CDR3 DNA reads TGTGCCAGCAGCCCGTTCTGGGAGGTGAGCTCCTACGAGCAGTACTTC. It translates to CASSPFWEVSSYEQYF.

V is TRBV5-5 and J is TRBJ2-7; TRBD1 agrees at 10 bases. The junction had 9 bases not matched to a gene; V was cut back by 0 bases and J by 3 bases. Germline V gene lookup returns CDR1 SGHKS and CDR2 YYEKEE (reference sequence). The CDR3 has 17 amino acids. CDR3 sequence: CASSLGQGANRGYEQYF. CDR3 nucleotides: TGTGCCAGCAGCTTGGGACAGGGGGCCAACCGGGGCTACGAGCAGTACTTC.

Concerning this clone itself: Other DNA sequences within the sample encode an identical CDR3. V gene TRBV23-1 combines with J gene TRBJ1-1; D perhaps matches TRBD1 (6 bases). TRBV23-1 is an ORF, with its function uncertain. The CDR3 has 17 residues. V was shortened by 4 bases and J by 5 bases, with 23 bases between the two germline ends. CDR3 DNA: TGCGCCAGCAGTCTGCGCCTTCACAGGGCGCTTCGGACTGAAGCTTTCTTT. Translated: CASSLRLHRALRTEAFF.

This clone was seen only once. The rearrangement joins TRBV7-2 to TRBJ2-5, with 8 bases identical to TRBD2. With 2 bases clipped from V and 5 bases from J, the junction kept 10 bases outside the gene matches. The CDR3 spans 16 residues. The germline CDR1 and CDR2 sequences are SGHTA and FQGNSA. CDR3 residues: CASSLNSRGVGETQYF. In nucleotides, the CDR3 is TGTGCCAGCAGCTTAAACTCGCGGGGGGTCGGTGAGACCCAGTACTTC. Based on the CDR3 plus reference TRBV7-2 and TRBJ2-5, the full variable domain is GAGVSQSPSNKVTEKGKDVELRCDPISGHTALYWYRQSLGQGLEFLIYFQGNSAPDKSGLPSDRFSAERTGGSVSTLTIQRTQQEDSAVYLCASSLNSRGVGETQYFGPGTRLLVL.

CDR3 sequence: CASSLLGRDTEAFF. The CDR3 DNA reads TGTGCCAGCAGTTTATTGGGGCGTGACACTGAAGCTTTCTTT. The chain couples TRBV28 to TRBJ1-1, with D tentatively TRBD1 (5 bases). This CDR3 comprises 14 residues. V was cut by 1 base and J by 3 bases, with 9 bases left in between. CDR1 is MDHEN and CDR2 is SYDVKM in the germline V gene.

The CDR3 DNA reads TGTGCCAGCAGTGAAGAATGGGGAACAGGGCGGCAGCCCCAGCATTTT. Its protein product is CASSEEWGTGRQPQHF. V gene TRBV6-1 combines with J gene TRBJ1-5, with TRBD1 as a possible D gene (6 bases). Trimming stripped 1 base from V and 7 bases from J, with 17 bases between. The CDR3 is 16 residues long. CDR1 is MNHNS and CDR2 is SASEGT in the germline V gene.

V and J are TRBV30 and TRBJ1-6; D unresolved. The CDR3 has 15 amino acids. Trimming took 4 bases from V and 9 from J, leaving 19 bases between them. Germline V CDR1 and CDR2: GTSNPN, SVGIG (reference sequence). CDR3 loop: CAWTGNLGRTSPLHF. The CDR3 DNA is TGTGCCTGGACGGGGAACCTGGGGAGGACTTCACCCCTCCACTTT.

The chain recombines TRBV11-2 with TRBJ1-2, with a possible D match to TRBD1 (5 bases). The germline V and J ends were trimmed by 1 base and 8 bases, with 14 bases remaining between them. Germline values: CDR1 SGHAT, CDR2 FQNNGV. This CDR3 region has 14 residues. The DNA for the CDR3 is TGTGCCAGCAGCTTAGGGGCTCAGGGAGGGGGCTACACCTTC. Translating gives CASSLGAQGGGYTF.

The chain employs TRBV19 and TRBJ2-7, with D possibly being TRBD1 (6 bases). This CDR3 has 15 amino acids. Germline lookup yields CDR1 LNHDA and CDR2 SQIVND (reference sequence). V lost 3 bases and J 0 bases, leaving 12 bases between the germline ends. The CDR3 sequence: CASSMNRDGSYEQYF. CDR3 coding DNA: TGTGCCAGTAGTATGAACAGGGATGGCTCCTACGAGCAGTACTTC.